This TCR beta chain was captured in a study of shared clonotypes between healthy human individuals. For the study at large: The study used three CD4 naive, three CD4 memory, two CD8 naive and one CD8 memory plate per donor.

Sequencing was at deep level. Clones were read by immunoSEQ multiplex PCR, and TCRdb kept only the in-frame ones, dropping some. Altogether more than 2,000,000 clones are present, approximately 92% being singletons, with the ten largest covering roughly 0.13%. Findings and caveats of the study: What limited the represented genetic and exposure-history diversity was the small number of donors. Sorted-subset sequencing was shown by rarefaction to be incomplete despite large depth.

As to this clone: Its cognate antigen is unknown.

This sequence originates from a man aged 18 to 29 in good health. The source material was naive CD4+ T cells sorted from blood. As for subset: CD45RA+ positively selected.

The CDR3 reads CASSLEARTGGSPLHF. In nucleotides, the CDR3 is TGCGCCAGCAGCTTGGAGGCAAGGACAGGGGGTTCACCCCTCCACTTT. The chain combines TRBV5-1 with TRBJ1-6; TRBD1 aligns across 10 bases. V shed 0 bases and J 9 bases; nucleotides not matched to a gene: 6. Germline-derived CDR1 and CDR2 are SGHRS and YFSETQ. This CDR3 contains 16 residues.